Sequencing of this TCR beta chain was carried out in a study of Ad26.COV2.S vaccination and SARS-CoV-2 variants. This CDR3 is built from 18 residues. Germline CDR1 WSHSY, CDR2 SAAADI. Trimming took 3 bases from V and 0 from J; bases not matched to a gene: 9. The treatment was: over 15 received Ad26.COV2.S at low or high dose, single or two shots; 5 received placebo; per-sample allocation not given. Sampling was performed 63 days after the first vaccine or placebo injection. The shot given was an Ad26 vector that makes Wuhan-strain SARS-CoV-2 spike. Repertoires were generated with immunoSEQ multiplex PCR, while TCRdb's copy carries only in-frame clones and drops some. The data show under 600,000 clones, with 80% to 90% seen just once and about 1.5% held by the top ten.

V usage is TRBV10-2 and J usage is TRBJ2-2, with 8 bases identical to TRBD2. This specimen was peripheral blood, taken in a trial of Ad26.COV2.S vaccine versus placebo. This TCR was sampled from a person aged 18-60 years who received the Ad26.COV2.S COVID-19 vaccine or a placebo. CDR3 loop: CASSEFAGGGSNTGELFF. As DNA, the CDR3 is TGCGCCAGCAGTGAATTTGCGGGAGGAGGGTCGAACACCGGGGAGCTGTTTTTT.